What follows describes a single TCR beta chain. These data are taken from a study of blood T cell repertoires in COVID-19. Study overall: T cells, B-cell-depleted T cells, or PBMCs provided the cDNA or gDNA that served as material.

This CDR3 is 15 amino acids long. V lost 1 base to trimming and J lost 7 bases, with 19 bases between them. Germline CDR1 GTSNPN, CDR2 SVGIG (reference sequence). Sequencing used immunoSEQ multiplex PCR; TCRdb keeps in-frame clones, though not all of them. The table lists about 260,000 clones, roughly 90% of them singletons. All exposed participants met a person with COVID-19 within 2 weeks before entering the study. Material: PBMCs or T cells enriched from blood (not recorded which). This chain connects TRBV30 to TRBJ1-2, with D possibly TRBD1 on 5 matching bases. The sequence was collected from a man aged 40-49 years who had been exposed to COVID-19. Here the CDR3 reads CAWSGGLRDDFGYTF. CDR3 nucleotides: TGTGCCTGGAGTGGGGGACTGCGAGATGATTTTGGCTACACCTTC.